One T cell receptor beta chain is described in this entry. Its target is unknown. Each CDR3 protein gets one entry after TCRdb re-called the reads with MiXCR. The sample carries around 900,000 distinct CDR3 sequences, around a third recorded once. The data belong to a study of T cell repertoires in cytomegalovirus infection. Study information: CMV epitopes in the study were HLA-C-restricted (recently identified) and HLA-B-restricted (well studied). Indications came from public TCR beta signatures; they pointed to CMV infection and to a matching HLA type. General study findings and limits: Identification of carriers of CMV plus the relevant HLA was performed using cumulative public TCR beta family frequency. CMV-specific TCR beta clonotypes restricted by HLA-C dominated the ex vivo response.

The V segment lost 3 bases and the J segment 9 bases; nucleotides outside the gene matches: 8. Germline V CDR1 and CDR2: MDHEN, SYDVKM. The CDR3 runs to 14 residues. The chain uses TRBV28 and TRBJ2-1; 7 nucleotides match TRBD2. The source was cultured CD8+ T cells from PBMCs, collected from culture after CMV antigen stimulation. The TCR comes from a human donor in good health (CMV status not recorded). Some clones in this sample may be carry-over from other donors' samples. The CDR3 DNA reads TGTGCCAGCAGTTTCTGGGGGGGAAAGGGTGAGCAGTTCTTC. This sequence encodes CASSFWGGKGEQFF.